Given below is one T cell receptor beta chain in context. Its antigen is undetermined. Per the germline V gene, CDR1 is LGHNT and CDR2 is FRNRAP. With V trimmed by 4 bases and J by 1 base, 5 bases remained unmatched. This CDR3 comprises 16 residues. Donors were systemically healthy Caucasian individuals from Russia aged 6 to 90 years. This entry belongs to a study of blood T cells in healthy people across ages. Study-wide results and caveats: Diversity figures based on one million T cells were deemed too low.

Then a second PCR, running roughly 7 to 11 cycles, was carried out with a sample-barcoded 5' primer and a J-beta primer mix. Each of the cDNA molecules was tagged by a template-switch adaptor with 12 random nucleotides. At least 2.5 million CDR3-containing paired-end reads were obtained per sample. TCRdb itself ran the 5' RACE reads through MiXCR, one entry per CDR3 protein. The sample lists around 1,500,000 distinct CDR3 sequences, roughly 27% occurring once. The TCR comes from a woman aged 25-40 years in good health. This sequence joins TRBV12-5 and TRBJ2-2; TRBD2 aligns across 8 bases. Sequencing was done on a sample of blood. The CDR3 region is CASGWPSGLNTGELFF. The CDR3 bases are TGTGCTAGTGGTTGGCCTAGCGGGTTGAACACCGGGGAGCTGTTTTTT.